Below are 15 T cell receptor beta chains sequenced from a single sample in a study of T-cell reconstitution after alpha-beta-depleted transplantation in children listed by TCRdb under 2016. The method was PCR. The instrument was an Illumina HiSeq 2500. Molecular barcoding was employed in the preparation of TCR libraries, with unique molecular identifiers being used to normalize TCRbeta repertoire quantification. TCRdb's own reprocessing of the public reads used fastp at Q25 and MiXCR and kept productive beta chains. Under each unique CDR3 protein, matching rows form one entry showing the most common genes and DNA. This sample holds about 980,000 distinct CDR3 sequences; around 30% were observed only once. Approximately 30% of the sample is in the top ten clones. This specimen's treatment or condition label, per the study, means: allogeneic hematopoietic cell transplantation with graft depleted of TCRalphabeta T cells and CD19 B cells.

Sequenced here: PBMCs, mostly from graft donor cells, sampled 360 days after TCRalphabeta/CD19-depleted stem cell transplant. These receptors were obtained from a boy in the first two years of life who had a stem cell transplant for SCID, so the T cells may come from the graft donor.

The CDR3 sequence is CASSQDGTGVETQYF. The CDR3 DNA reads TGTGCCAGCAGCCAAGATGGGACAGGGGTGGAGACCCAGTACTTC. V usage is TRBV4-2 and J usage is TRBJ2-5, with 10 nucleotides matching TRBD1. This CDR3 has 15 residues. Unmatched junction bases numbered 3, after V lost 0 bases and J lost 5 bases. CDR1 is LGHNA, CDR2 YNFKEQ, per germline.

The chain carries TRBV2 and TRBJ2-4, with D possibly TRBD1 on 6 matching bases. CDR3 length: 15 amino acids. The V gene's germline CDR1 is SNHLY and CDR2 FYNNEI. V dropped 2 bases and J dropped 2 bases, with 10 bases sitting between them. The CDR3 sequence is CASSERGSSKNIQYF. The CDR3 DNA reads as TGTGCCAGCAGTGAAAGGGGGTCGTCCAAAAACATTCAGTACTTC. The full variable domain, with the rest looked up from reference TRBV2 and TRBJ2-4, is EPEVTQTPSHQVTQMGQEVILRCVPISNHLYFYWYRQILGQKVEFLVSFYNNEISEKSEIFDDQFSVERPDGSNFTLKIRSTKLEDSAMYFCASSERGSSKNIQYFGAGTRLSVL.

This clonotype has only a few counts. V usage is TRBV10-3 and J usage is TRBJ1-2, with no clear D. V was cut by 10 bases and J by 6 bases, with 27 bases left in between. The CDR3 is 16 residues long. CDR1 and CDR2 from the germline V gene are ENHRY and SYGVKD. The CDR3 loop reads CATRAGVGKDFDGYTF. CDR3 in DNA: TGTGCCACCCGGGCTGGTGTAGGGAAAGATTTTGATGGCTACACCTTC.

In this sample, this clonotype turned up a few times. CDR3 DNA sequence: TGCGCCAGCAGCTTGGAGGGACGGACCGGGGAGCTGTTTTTT. Encoded protein: CASSLEGRTGELFF. The gene calls are TRBV5-1 and TRBJ2-2, with D perhaps given as TRBD1 or TRBD2 (5 bases each). The germline CDR1 and CDR2 sequences are SGHRS and YFSETQ. The CDR3 extends over 14 amino acids. Trimming pared 0 bases from V and 5 bases from J, leaving 8 bases between.

The chain joins TRBV20-1 to TRBJ2-4; D tentatively fits TRBD1 or TRBD2 (6 bases each). Trimming took 6 bases from V and 5 from J, leaving 11 bases between them. CDR1 and CDR2 from the germline V gene are DFQATT and SNEGSKA (reference sequence). There are 12 residues in the CDR3. The chain's CDR3 is CSAQGGQNIQYF. In nucleotides, the CDR3 is TGCAGTGCACAAGGGGGGCAAAACATTCAGTACTTC.

Here the CDR3 reads CASSVAGYTDTQYF. DNA of the CDR3: TGTGCCAGCAGTGTCGCTGGGTACACAGATACGCAGTATTTT. This chain links TRBV7-8 with TRBJ2-3, with D unclear. Trimming cost V 6 bases and J 2 bases, with 12 bases left between them. Germline V gives CDR1 SGHVS, CDR2 FQNEAQ. This CDR3 has 14 residues.

This clonotype was counted between two and nine times. This rearrangement joins TRBV28 to TRBJ2-7; perhaps D is TRBD1 or TRBD2 (5 bases each). This CDR3 has 13 amino acids. V lost 5 bases and J 0 bases, leaving 8 bases between the germline ends. CDR1 is MDHEN, CDR2 SYDVKM, per germline. The CDR3 sequence: CASSGDLSYEQYF. As DNA, the CDR3 is TGTGCCAGCAGTGGGGACCTCTCCTACGAGCAGTACTTC.

The chain recombines TRBV5-4 with TRBJ2-1; 10 nucleotides line up with TRBD2. This CDR3 has 15 amino acids. The junction had 7 bases not matched to a gene; V was cut back by 1 base and J by 9 bases. Germline loops: CDR1 SGHNT, CDR2 YYREEE (reference sequence). In DNA form, the CDR3 reads TGTGCCAGCAGCTTGATGAGCGGGGGGGCTGGTGAGCAGTTCTTC. It yields the protein CASSLMSGGAGEQFF.

The chain combines TRBV18 with TRBJ2-2; 7 positions match TRBD2. V was pared by 6 bases and J by 0 bases, with 7 bases of the junction left unmatched. CDR1 KGHSH and CDR2 LQKENI come from the germline V gene. The CDR3 loop spans 16 amino acids. The CDR3 region has the DNA TGTGCCAGCTCGTTCGGACTAGGGACGAACACCGGGGAGCTGTTTTTT. Encoded protein: CASSFGLGTNTGELFF.

The chain uses TRBV6-1 and TRBJ2-6, with unresolved D. The V end lost 7 bases, the J end lost 1 base, and 17 bases lay between the germline ends. There are 17 residues in the CDR3. The germline V gene encodes CDR1 MNHNS and CDR2 SASEGT. DNA of the CDR3: TGTGCCAGCAAATCCAGGAAGGGCATATCTGGGGCCAACGTCCTGACTTTC. Translation: CASKSRKGISGANVLTF.

There are many counts of this clonotype. The chain links TRBV7-2 to TRBJ2-4, with D perhaps TRBD1 or TRBD2 (5 bases each). CDR1 SGHTA and CDR2 FQGNSA come from the germline V gene. The CDR3 loop spans 16 amino acids. V was clipped by 0 bases and J by 6 bases, with 15 bases between them. CDR3 DNA sequence: TGTGCCAGCAGCTTAGCGGAACGGGGACGCGGAAACATTCAGTACTTC. It codes for CASSLAERGRGNIQYF.

The V and J genes are TRBV7-6 and TRBJ1-1; TRBD1 might be the D (6 bases). Germline V gene data show CDR1 as SGHVS and CDR2 as FNYEAQ. This CDR3 contains 18 residues. Trimming removed 1 base from V and 0 bases from J, with 18 bases in between. The CDR3 DNA is TGTGCCAGCAGCTTAGTGGGGGGGGCGGGAGTTATGAACACTGAAGCTTTCTTT. Its translation is CASSLVGGAGVMNTEAFF.

This clonotype was picked up a small number of times. The V and J genes are TRBV12-3 or TRBV12-4 and TRBJ1-1; a weak D match, TRBD1 (6 bases). The V end was cut by 6 bases, the J end by 0 bases, with 17 bases between. CDR3 size: 16 residues. The CDR3 sequence is CASRDGGGFMNTEAFF. In DNA, the CDR3 is TGTGCCAGCAGGGACGGGGGGGGCTTCATGAACACTGAAGCTTTCTTT.

This clonotype was observed a few times. The DNA for the CDR3 is TGCGCCAGCAGCTTGTCTCTCTCCGGGACCAAGAGCGAGCAGTACTTC. Translation: CASSLSLSGTKSEQYF. The chain has TRBV5-1 and TRBJ2-7; D possibly matches TRBD1 or TRBD2 (5 bases each). The V and J ends lost 1 base and 6 bases respectively, with 20 bases between them. This CDR3 contains 16 residues. The germline CDR1 and CDR2 sequences are SGHRS and YFSETQ.

This clonotype was seen only a few times. The CDR3 spells CASSLGTSGDEQFF. CDR3 bases: TGTGCCAGCAGTTTAGGGACTAGCGGGGATGAGCAGTTCTTC. J is TRBJ2-1 and V is TRBV12-3 or TRBV12-4; 12 bases are a match to TRBD2. This CDR3 has 14 residues. V shed 1 base and J 8 bases; nucleotides not matched to a gene: 0.